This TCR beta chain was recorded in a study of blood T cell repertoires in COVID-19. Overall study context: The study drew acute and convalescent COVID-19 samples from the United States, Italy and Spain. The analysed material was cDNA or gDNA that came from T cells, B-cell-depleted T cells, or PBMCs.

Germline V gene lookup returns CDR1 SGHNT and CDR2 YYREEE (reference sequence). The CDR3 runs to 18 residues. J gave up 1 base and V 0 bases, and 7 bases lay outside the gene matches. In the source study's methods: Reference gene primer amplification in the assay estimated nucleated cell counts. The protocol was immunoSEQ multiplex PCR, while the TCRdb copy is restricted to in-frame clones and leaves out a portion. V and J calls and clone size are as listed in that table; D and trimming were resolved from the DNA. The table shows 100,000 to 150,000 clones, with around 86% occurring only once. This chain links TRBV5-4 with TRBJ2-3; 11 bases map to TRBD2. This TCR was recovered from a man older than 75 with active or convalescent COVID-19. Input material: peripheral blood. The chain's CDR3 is CASSLAVAGGPGTDTQYF. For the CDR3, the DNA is TGTGCCAGCAGCTTGGCAGTAGCGGGGGGGCCGGGCACAGATACGCAGTATTTT.